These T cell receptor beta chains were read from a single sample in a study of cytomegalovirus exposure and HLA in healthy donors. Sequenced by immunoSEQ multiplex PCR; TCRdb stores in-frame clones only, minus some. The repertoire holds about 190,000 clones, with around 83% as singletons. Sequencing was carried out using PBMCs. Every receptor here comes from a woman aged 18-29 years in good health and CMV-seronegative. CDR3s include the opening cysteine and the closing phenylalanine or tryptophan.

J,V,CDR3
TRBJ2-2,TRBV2,CASTGTSTFAGELFF
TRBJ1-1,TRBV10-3,CATWTGSNTEAFF
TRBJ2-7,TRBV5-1,CASSLVQGRNEQYF
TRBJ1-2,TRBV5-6,CASSLRRYPAGYTF
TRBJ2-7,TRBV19,CASKKSGRETPRYSYEQYF
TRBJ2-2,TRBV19,CASTILAGFTGELFF
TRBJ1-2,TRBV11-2,CASSLGGPSGYTF
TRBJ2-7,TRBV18,CASSRLAGGSSYEQYF
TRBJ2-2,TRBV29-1,CSARQGTGELFF
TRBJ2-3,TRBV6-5,CASSSGTGPFTDTQYF
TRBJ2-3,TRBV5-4,CASSQGRGVVDTQYF
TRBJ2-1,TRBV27,CASGTGGGEQFF
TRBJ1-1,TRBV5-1,CASSSGWTAKAFF
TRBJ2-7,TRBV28,CASSFGGSEQYF
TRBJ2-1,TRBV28,CASSLDGTSYNEQFF
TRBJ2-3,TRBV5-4,CASSLGGVSGTDTQYF
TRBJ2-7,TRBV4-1,CASSQDGGSGSYEQYF
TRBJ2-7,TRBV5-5,CASSFRGGIEQYF
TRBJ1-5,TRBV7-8,CASSLTTTGISSNQPQHF
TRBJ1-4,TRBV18,CASLSGESEKLFF
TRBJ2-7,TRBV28,CASRAGGYEQYF
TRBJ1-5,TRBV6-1,CASSEAWENQPQHF
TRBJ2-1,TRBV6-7,CATCKGTSDYNEQFF
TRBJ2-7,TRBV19,CASSWTGEQYF
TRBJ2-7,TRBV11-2,CASSLGHPVEQYF
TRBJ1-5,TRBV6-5,CATSPGQASNQPQHF
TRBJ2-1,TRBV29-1,CSVDRIASGGEVNEQFF
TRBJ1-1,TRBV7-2,CASSLAHGGETMNTEAFF
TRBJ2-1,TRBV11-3,CASSLRTGLFHEQFF
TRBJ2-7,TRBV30,CAWSRGFEQYF
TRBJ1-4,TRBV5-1,CASSLGSVINEKLFF
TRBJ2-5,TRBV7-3,CASSLAGYQETQYF
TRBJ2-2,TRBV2,CASSEKSSGGVRGELFF
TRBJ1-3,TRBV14,CAIPPSGDRRDYQSSGNTIYF
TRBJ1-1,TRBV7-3,CASSPTGNTEAFF
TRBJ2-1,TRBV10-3,CAMGTGSGDEQFF
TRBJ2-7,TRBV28,CASTSPGRAYEQYF
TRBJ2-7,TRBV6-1,CATLSRTGFLEQYF
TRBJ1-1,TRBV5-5,CASSLETGIAAFF
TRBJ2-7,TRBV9,CASSVAGEQYF
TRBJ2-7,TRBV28,CASKVGGGSYEQYF
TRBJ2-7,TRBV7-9,CASSARQGSYEQYF
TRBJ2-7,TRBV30,CAWSPGLAGGPDEQYF
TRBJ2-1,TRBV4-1,CASSQVGTSYNEQFF
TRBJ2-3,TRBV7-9,CSSSLLAGDTDTQYF
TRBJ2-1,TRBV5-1,CASSFAGTGENEQFF
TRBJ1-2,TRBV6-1,CASSAASDRLNYGYTF